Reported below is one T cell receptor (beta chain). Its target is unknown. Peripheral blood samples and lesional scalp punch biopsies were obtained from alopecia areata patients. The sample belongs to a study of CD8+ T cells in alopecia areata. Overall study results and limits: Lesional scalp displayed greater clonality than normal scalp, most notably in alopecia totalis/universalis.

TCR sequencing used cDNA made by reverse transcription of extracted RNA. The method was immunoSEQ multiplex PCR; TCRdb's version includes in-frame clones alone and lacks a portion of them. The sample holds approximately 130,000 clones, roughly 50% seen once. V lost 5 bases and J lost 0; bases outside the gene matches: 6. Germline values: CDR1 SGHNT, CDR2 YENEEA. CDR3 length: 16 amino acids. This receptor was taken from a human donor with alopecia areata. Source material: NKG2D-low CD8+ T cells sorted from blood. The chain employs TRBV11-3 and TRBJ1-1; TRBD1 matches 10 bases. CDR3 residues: CASSPGTGALNTEAFF. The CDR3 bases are TGTGCCAGCAGCCCCGGGACAGGGGCCCTGAACACTGAAGCTTTCTTT.